The 2 T cell receptor beta chains presented below share a single source sample, sequenced in a study of shared clonotypes between healthy human individuals. The assay was immunoSEQ multiplex PCR, and TCRdb's table has in-frame clones only and misses some. The sample yields 950,000 to 1,100,000 clones, about four fifths seen once. Specimen: memory CD4+ T cells from PBMCs. Subset specified: CD45RA-negative fraction. Every receptor here comes from a man between 18 and 35 years old in good health. Some clones in this sample may be carry-over from other donors' samples.

About this clone: This sample includes further DNA sequences coding for the same CDR3. The J gene is TRBJ2-7, the V gene TRBV5-1; D is tentatively TRBD1 or TRBD2 (5 bases each). The CDR3 spans 13 residues. The ends were cut back, 0 bases at V and 3 bases at J, with 7 bases in the middle. The germline V gene has CDR1 SGHRS and CDR2 YFSETQ. The CDR3: CASSLDGGYEQYF. The CDR3 bases are TGCGCCAGCAGCTTGGATGGGGGCTACGAGCAGTACTTC.

The genes are TRBV4-2 and TRBJ2-2; D remains unclear. Germline V lookup: CDR1 LGHNA, CDR2 YNFKEQ. This CDR3 is 15 amino acids long. Trimming cost V 1 base and J 4 bases, with 10 bases left between them. The DNA for the CDR3 is TGTGCCAGCAGCCAAGGGGCTAGTAGCACCGGGGAGCTGTTTTTT. It yields the protein CASSQGASSTGELFF.